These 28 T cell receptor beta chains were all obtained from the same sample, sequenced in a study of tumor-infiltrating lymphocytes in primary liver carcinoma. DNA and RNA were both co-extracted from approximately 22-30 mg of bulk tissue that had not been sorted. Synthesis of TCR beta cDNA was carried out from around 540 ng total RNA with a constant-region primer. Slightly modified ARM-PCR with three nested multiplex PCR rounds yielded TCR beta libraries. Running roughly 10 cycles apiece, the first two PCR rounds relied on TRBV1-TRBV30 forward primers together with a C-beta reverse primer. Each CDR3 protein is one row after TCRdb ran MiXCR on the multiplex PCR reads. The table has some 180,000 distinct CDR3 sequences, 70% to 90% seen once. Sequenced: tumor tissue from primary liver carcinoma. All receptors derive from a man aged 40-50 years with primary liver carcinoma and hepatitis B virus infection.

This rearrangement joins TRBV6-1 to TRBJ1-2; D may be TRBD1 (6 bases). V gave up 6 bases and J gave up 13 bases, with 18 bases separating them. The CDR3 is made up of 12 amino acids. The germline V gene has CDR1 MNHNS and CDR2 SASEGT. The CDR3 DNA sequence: TGTGCCAGCAGGCAATACACAGGGAGCTGCACCTTC. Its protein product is CASRQYTGSCTF.

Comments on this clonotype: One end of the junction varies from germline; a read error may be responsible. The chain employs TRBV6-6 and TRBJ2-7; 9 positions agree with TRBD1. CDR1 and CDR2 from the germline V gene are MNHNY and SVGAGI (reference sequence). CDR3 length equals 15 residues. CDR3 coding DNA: TGTGCCAGCAGGACAGGGGGGGGGGTGTCCTACGAGCAGTTTTTC. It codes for CASRTGGGVSYEQFF.

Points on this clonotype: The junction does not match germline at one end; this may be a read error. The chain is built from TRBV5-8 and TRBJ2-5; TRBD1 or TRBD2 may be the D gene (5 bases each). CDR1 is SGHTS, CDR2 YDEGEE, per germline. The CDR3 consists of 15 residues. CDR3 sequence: CASSINGDGQEAQYF. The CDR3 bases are TGTGCCAGCAGCATTAACGGGGACGGCCAAGAGGCCCAGTACTTC.

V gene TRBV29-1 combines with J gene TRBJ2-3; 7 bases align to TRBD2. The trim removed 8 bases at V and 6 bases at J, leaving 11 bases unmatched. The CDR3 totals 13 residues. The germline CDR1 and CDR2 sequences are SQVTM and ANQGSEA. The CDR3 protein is CSIGAGVYDTQYF. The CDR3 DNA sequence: TGCAGCATTGGCGCGGGGGTGTACGATACGCAGTATTTT.

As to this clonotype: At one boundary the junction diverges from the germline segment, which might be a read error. The CDR3 DNA reads as TGTGCCAGCAGTTTTTTCGCCGGGGGATTTAACACCCGGGAGTTGTTTTTT. It yields the protein CASSFFAGGFNTRELFF. The chain has TRBV12-3 or TRBV12-4 and TRBJ2-2, with TRBD2 as a possible D gene (6 bases). The CDR3 extends over 17 amino acids.

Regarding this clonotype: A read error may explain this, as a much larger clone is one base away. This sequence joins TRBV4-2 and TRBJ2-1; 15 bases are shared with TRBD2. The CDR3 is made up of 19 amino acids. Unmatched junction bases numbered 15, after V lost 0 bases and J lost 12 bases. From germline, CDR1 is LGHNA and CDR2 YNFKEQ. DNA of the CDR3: TGTGCCAGCAGCCAAGATATAGCGGATGGACTAGCGGGAGGGAGCCCGCAGTTCTTC. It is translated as CASSQDIADGLAGGSPQFF.

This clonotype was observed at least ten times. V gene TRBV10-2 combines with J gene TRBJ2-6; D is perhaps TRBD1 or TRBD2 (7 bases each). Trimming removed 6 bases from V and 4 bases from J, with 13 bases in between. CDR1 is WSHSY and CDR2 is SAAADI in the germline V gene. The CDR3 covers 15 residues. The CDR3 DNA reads TGCGCCAGCAGCAGGGGGGGAGGAGGGGCCAACGTCCTGACTTTC. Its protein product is CASSRGGGGANVLTF.

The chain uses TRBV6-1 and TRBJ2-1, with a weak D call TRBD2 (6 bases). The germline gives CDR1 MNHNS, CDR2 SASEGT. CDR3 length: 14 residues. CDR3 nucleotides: TGTACCCGCTGGTCCTGGAGGGCCGTCAATGAGCAGTTCTTC. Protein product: CTRWSWRAVNEQFF.

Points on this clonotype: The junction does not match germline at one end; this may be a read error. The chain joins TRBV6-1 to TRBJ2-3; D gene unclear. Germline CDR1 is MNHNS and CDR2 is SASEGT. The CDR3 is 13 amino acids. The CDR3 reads CAITTGYTDTQYF. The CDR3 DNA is TGTGCCATCACAACGGGCTACACAGATACGCAATATTTT.

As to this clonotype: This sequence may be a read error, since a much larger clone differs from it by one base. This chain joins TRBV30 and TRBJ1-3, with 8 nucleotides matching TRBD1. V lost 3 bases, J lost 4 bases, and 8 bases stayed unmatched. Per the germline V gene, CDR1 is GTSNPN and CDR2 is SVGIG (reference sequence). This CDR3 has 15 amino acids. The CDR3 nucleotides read TGTGCCTGGAGCTCGTCGGGGACAGGCGGAAACACCATATATTTT. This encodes CAWSSSGTGGNTIYF. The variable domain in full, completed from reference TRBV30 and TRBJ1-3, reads SQTIHQWPATLVQPVGSPLSLECTVEGTSNPNLYWYRQAAGRGLQLLFYSVGIGQISSEVPQNLSASRPQDRQFILSSKKLLLSDSGFYLCAWSSSGTGGNTIYFGEGSWLTVV.

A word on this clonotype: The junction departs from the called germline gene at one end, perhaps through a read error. The CDR3 spells CASNQTQTVDNSPLHF. CDR3 sequence (DNA): TGTGCCAGCAACCAAACACAAACCGTCGATAATTCACCCCTCCACTTT. J is TRBJ1-6 and V is TRBV4-2; D unclear. CDR3 length: 16 amino acids. Germline V gives CDR1 LGHNA, CDR2 YNFKEQ.

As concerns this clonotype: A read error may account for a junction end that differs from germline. DNA of the CDR3: TGTGCCAGCAGCCATGAGGGTGATCGGCACACTGAAGCTCTCTTT. Its translation: CASSHEGDRHTEALF. The chain combines TRBV5-5 with TRBJ1-1; unclear D gene. Per germline, CDR1 SGHKS and CDR2 YYEKEE (reference sequence). CDR3 length: 15 residues. The complete variable domain, with remaining parts taken from reference TRBV5-5 and TRBJ1-1, reads DAGVTQSPTHLIKTRGQQVTLRCSPISGHKSVSWYQQVLGQGPQFIFQYYEKEERGRGNFPDRFSARQFPNYSSELNVNALLLGDSALYLCASSHEGDRHTEALFGQGTRLTVV.

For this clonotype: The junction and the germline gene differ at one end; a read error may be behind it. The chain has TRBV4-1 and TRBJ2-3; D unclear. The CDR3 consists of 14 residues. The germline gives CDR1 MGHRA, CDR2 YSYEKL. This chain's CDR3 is CAISQDPCTDTQYF. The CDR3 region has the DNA TGCGCCATCAGCCAAGATCCATGCACAGATACGCAGTATTTT.

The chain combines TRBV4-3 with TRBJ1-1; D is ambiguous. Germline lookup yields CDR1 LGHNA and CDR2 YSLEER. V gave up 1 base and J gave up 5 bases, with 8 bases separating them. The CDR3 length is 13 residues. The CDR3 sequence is CASSQGRKTEAFF. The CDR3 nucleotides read TGCGCCAGCAGCCAAGGGAGGAAGACTGAAGCTTTCTTT.

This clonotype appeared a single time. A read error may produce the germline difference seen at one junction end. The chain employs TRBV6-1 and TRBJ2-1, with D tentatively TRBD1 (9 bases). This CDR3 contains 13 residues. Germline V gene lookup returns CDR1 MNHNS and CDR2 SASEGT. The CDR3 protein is CGSGRDRGDEQFF. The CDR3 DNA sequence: TGTGGCAGCGGGAGAGACAGGGGGGATGAGCAGTTCTTC.

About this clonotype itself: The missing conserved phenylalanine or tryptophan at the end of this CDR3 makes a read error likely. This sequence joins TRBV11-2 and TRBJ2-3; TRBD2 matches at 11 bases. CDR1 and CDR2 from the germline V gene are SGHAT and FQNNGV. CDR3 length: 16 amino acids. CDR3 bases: TGTGCCAGCAGCTCCCCGGGACTAGCGGTAGTGGATATGCAGTATGTT. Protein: CASSSPGLAVVDMQYV.

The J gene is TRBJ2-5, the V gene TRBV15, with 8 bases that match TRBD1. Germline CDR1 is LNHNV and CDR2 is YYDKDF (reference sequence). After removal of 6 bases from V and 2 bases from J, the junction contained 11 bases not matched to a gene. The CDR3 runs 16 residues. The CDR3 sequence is CATSSDRGGMQETQYF. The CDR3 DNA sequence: TGTGCCACCAGTAGCGACAGGGGAGGTATGCAAGAGACCCAGTACTTC.

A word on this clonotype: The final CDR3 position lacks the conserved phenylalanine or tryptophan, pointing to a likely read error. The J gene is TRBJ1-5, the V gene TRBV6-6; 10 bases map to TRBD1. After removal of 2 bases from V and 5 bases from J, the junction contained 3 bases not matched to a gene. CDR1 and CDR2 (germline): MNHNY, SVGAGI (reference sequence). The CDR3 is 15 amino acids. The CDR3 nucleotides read TGTGCCAGCAGTTACGGACAGGGGGACGATCAGCCCCAGCATCTT. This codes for CASSYGQGDDQPQHL.

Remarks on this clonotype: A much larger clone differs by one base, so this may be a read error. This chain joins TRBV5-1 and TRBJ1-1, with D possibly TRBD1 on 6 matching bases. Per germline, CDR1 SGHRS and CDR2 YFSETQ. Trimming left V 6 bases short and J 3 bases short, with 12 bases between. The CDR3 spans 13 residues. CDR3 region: CASNWGGDTEAFF. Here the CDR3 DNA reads TGCGCCAGCAATTGGGGGGGCGACACTGAAGCTTTCTTT.

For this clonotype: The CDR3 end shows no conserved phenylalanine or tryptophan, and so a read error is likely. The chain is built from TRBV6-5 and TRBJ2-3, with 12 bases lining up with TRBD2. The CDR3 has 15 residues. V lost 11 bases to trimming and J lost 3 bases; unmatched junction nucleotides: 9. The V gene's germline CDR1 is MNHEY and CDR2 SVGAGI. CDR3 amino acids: CAGNPGLAGTDTQYI. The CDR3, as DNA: TGTGCCGGCAACCCAGGACTAGCGGGAACAGATACGCAGTATATC.

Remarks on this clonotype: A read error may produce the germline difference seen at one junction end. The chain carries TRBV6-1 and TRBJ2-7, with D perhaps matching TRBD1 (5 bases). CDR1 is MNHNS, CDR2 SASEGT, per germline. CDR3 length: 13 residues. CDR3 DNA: TGTGCCAGCAGTGAAAGACAGATCTACGGGCAGTACTTC. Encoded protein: CASSERQIYGQYF.

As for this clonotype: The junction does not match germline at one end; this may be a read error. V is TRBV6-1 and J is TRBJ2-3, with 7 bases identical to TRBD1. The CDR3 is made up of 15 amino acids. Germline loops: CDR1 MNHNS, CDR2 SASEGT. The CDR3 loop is CAAASTGAMTDTQNF. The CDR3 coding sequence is TGTGCCGCAGCCTCCACAGGGGCGATGACAGATACGCAAAATTTT.

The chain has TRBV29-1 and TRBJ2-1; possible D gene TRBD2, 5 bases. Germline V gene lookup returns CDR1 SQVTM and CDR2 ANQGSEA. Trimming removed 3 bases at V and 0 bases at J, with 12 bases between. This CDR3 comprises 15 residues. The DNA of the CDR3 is TGCAGCGTTGACACTAGTGGGAACTCCTACAATGAGCAGTTCTTC. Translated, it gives CSVDTSGNSYNEQFF.

The CDR3 DNA sequence: TGTGCCGACAGCTTAACGCCCCATGACGGGGAGACCCAGTACTTC. As protein: CADSLTPHDGETQYF. The chain carries TRBV11-2 and TRBJ2-5; weak D call: TRBD1 (5 bases). Germline loops: CDR1 SGHAT, CDR2 FQNNGV. The CDR3 is 15 residues long. V was trimmed by 11 bases and J by 5 bases, leaving 24 bases between them.

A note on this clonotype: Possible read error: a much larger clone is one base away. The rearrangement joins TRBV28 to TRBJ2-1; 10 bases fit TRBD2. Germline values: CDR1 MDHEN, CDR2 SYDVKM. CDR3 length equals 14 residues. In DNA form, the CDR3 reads TGTACCAGCAGTCCAGCGGGAGGGTACAATGAGCAGTTCTTC. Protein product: CTSSPAGGYNEQFF.

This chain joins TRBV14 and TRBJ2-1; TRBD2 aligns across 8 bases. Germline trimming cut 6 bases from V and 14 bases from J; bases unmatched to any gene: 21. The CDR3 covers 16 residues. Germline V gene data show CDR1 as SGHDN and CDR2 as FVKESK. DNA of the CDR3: TGTGCCAGCAGTGTCGTAGCGGGATGGGTAAACAATGAAGAGTTCTTC. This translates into CASSVVAGWVNNEEFF.

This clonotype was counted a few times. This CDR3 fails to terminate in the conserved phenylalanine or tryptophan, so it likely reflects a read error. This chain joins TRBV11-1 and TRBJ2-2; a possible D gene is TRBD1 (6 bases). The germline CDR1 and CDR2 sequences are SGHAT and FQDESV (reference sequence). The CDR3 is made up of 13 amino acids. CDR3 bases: TGTGCCGGCAGCTTTTGGGACACCGGCGAGCTGTTTTTA. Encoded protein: CAGSFWDTGELFL.

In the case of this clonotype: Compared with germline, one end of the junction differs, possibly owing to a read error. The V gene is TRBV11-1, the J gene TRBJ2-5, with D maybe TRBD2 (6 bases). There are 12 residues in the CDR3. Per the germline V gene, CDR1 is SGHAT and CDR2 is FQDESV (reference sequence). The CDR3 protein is CACSQLGEAQYF. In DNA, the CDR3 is TGTGCCTGCAGCCAGCTGGGGGAGGCCCAGTACTTC.